The entry below describes one T cell receptor beta chain. Its antigen is not identified. Per time point, roughly 40-110 mL of blood was sampled. The CDR3 has 15 residues. From germline, CDR1 is SGHTA and CDR2 FQGNSA. With 6 bases clipped from V and 0 bases from J, the junction kept 5 bases outside the gene matches. Produced via immunoSEQ multiplex PCR; TCRdb's table is partial and in-frame only. The table includes about 11,000 clones, about 82% detected once. The data are from a study of follicular helper T cells after annual influenza vaccination. Across the study: After each seasonal flu vaccination, blood came on days 0, 7 and 28. Study-wide findings and caveats: Successive annual vaccinations recalled a recurrent oligoclonal ICOS+CD38+ cTfh response with influenza-specific clonotypes.

The chain links TRBV7-2 to TRBJ2-7; 10 positions match TRBD2. The receptor was isolated from an adult who received the influenza vaccine. Here the sequenced sample was CXCR5- memory CD4+ T cells sorted from blood, taken 6 weeks after influenza vaccination. CDR3 in DNA: TGTGCCAGCAGACGACTAGCGGGCAACTCCTACGAGCAGTACTTC. Amino acid sequence: CASRRLAGNSYEQYF.